This T cell receptor beta chain was identified in a study of blood T cell repertoires in COVID-19 (dated by TCRdb to about 2020). Regarding the research as a whole: Samples covering the acute and convalescent phases of COVID-19 were provided by collaborators in the United States, Italy and Spain. Where available, HLA class I and class II types were taken from metadata supplied by the sample provider and were not determined by assay-based typing. The prospective study material was composed of cDNA or gDNA derived from T cells, B-cell-depleted T cells, or PBMCs. The dataset comprised deeply sampled blood TCRbeta repertoires from subjects exposed to, actively infected with, or recovered from COVID-19. The repertoires were made available in a free public database intended to serve as a resource for research on the immune response to SARS-CoV-2. A de-identified subject ID, COVID-19 status, age in years and sex were almost always included in the sample metadata. Samples came from the ongoing ImmuneRACE study (first 160 participants) plus 1,254 subjects from 6 global collaborators.

As regards this clone: Its antigen has not been determined. Qualities for individual bases were not recorded, and no much larger clone is one base off.

The immunoSEQ Assay, a bias-controlled multiplex PCR, was used to amplify TCRbeta CDR3 regions from genomic DNA. In the original analysis: The number of nucleated cells in each sample was estimated from the amplification of reference gene primers within the assay. To quantify the absolute abundance of each unique TCRbeta CDR3 rearrangement, sequence reads were collapsed and filtered. For each sample, productive Simpson clonality was calculated by taking the square root of Simpson's diversity index across productive rearrangements. In TCRdb, the immuneACCESS table is reduced to in-frame sequences with V and J assigned. These tables do not hold every clone; where another copy was compared, an unresolved V gene accounts for under half, and the others remain unexplained. Clone size and the V and J calls come from that table; the DNA yielded D and trimming. A total of 140,000 to 150,000 clones appear in this sample, over 80% of them only once. The leading ten clones occupy roughly 6.1% of the sample.

Overall study results and their limits: The amount of clinical and demographic metadata varied by source and participant and was provided uncurated.

Whole blood was collected in K2EDTA tubes by collaborating institutions according to the institutions' own protocols. For TCRbeta analysis, collaborators shipped samples in one of three forms: frozen whole blood, isolated PBMCs, or DNA extracted from either of those sample types. The sequencing sample was made of peripheral blood. This TCR was sampled from a man older than 75 with acute or convalescent COVID-19.

The DNA sequence reads TGTGCCAGCAGCTTGTGGGGGCGACAGCAAGGAAACATTCAGTACTTC. Its product reads: CASSLWGRQQGNIQYF. The sequence links TRBV5-6 to TRBJ2-4; TRBD1 might be the D gene, on 6 matching bases. From the germline V gene, CDR1 is SGHDT and CDR2 is YYEEEE. The CDR3 sequence holds 16 residues, the cysteine and phenylalanine included. The retained sequence is limited to the CDR3, 48 bases, with the frame set at the first base. V is cut by 1 base and J by 6 bases, and the space between the germline ends is 17 bases. When the CDR3 is completed using the reference TRBV5-6 and TRBJ2-4 genes on either side, the full variable domain is DAGVTQSPTHLIKTRGQQVTLRCSPKSGHDTVSWYQQALGQGPQFIFQYYEEEERQRGNFPDRFSGHQFPNYSSELNVNALLLGDSALYLCASSLWGRQQGNIQYFGAGTRLSVL.